The 14 T cell receptor beta chains below all came from one sample that was sequenced in a study of cytomegalovirus exposure and HLA in healthy donors. Use of 60 Vbeta and 13 Jbeta primers characterized the PCR. Data came from immunoSEQ multiplex PCR; TCRdb stores just in-frame clones and leaves some out. The sample lists tens of thousands of clones; about 73% were seen once. The sequencing sample was made of PBMCs. The receptors shown here come from a woman aged 55-70 years in good health and CMV-seropositive.

The chain combines TRBV7-2 with TRBJ2-2; 10 bases are shared with TRBD1. Losses at the gene ends were 5 bases for V and 1 base for J; bases not matched to a gene: 7. Germline loops: CDR1 SGHTA, CDR2 FQGNSA. The CDR3 spans 17 residues. The CDR3 DNA reads TGTGCCAGCAGCGTAGTAAGGGACAGGGGGAACACCGGGGAGCTGTTTTTT. It translates to CASSVVRDRGNTGELFF.

This clone was detected a few times. The CDR3 DNA reads TGTGCCAGCAGCTTAGTTCCGGGGTACCAGTACTTC. This sequence encodes CASSLVPGYQYF. The genes are TRBV7-2 and TRBJ2-5; D possibly corresponds to TRBD2 (5 bases). Trimming cost V 1 base and J 10 bases, with 10 bases left between them. Germline V gene sequence: CDR1 SGHTA, CDR2 FQGNSA. The CDR3 covers 12 residues. Using reference TRBV7-2 and TRBJ2-5 for the parts outside the CDR3, the full variable domain is GAGVSQSPSNKVTEKGKDVELRCDPISGHTALYWYRQSLGQGLEFLIYFQGNSAPDKSGLPSDRFSAERTGGSVSTLTIQRTQQEDSAVYLCASSLVPGYQYFGPGTRLLVL.

The V call is TRBV2, the J call TRBJ1-2; maybe TRBD1 (5 bases). Per the germline V gene, CDR1 is SNHLY and CDR2 is FYNNEI. The V gene lost 3 bases and the J gene lost 3 bases, with 11 bases spanning the gap. The CDR3 has 14 residues. This CDR3 reads CASSEISGYYGYTF. Written as DNA, the CDR3 is TGTGCCAGCAGTGAGATTTCAGGGTACTATGGCTACACCTTC.

CDR3 in amino acids: CASSLEWDRGEAFF. CDR3 in DNA: TGCGCCAGCAGCTTGGAGTGGGACAGGGGTGAAGCTTTCTTT. The gene calls are TRBV5-1 and TRBJ1-1; TRBD1 aligns across 10 bases. This CDR3 is built from 14 residues. After removal of 0 bases from V and 7 bases from J, the junction contained 3 bases not matched to a gene. CDR1 is SGHRS and CDR2 is YFSETQ in the germline V gene.

This clone was found a few times. This chain joins TRBV20-1 and TRBJ1-2; D unclear. The CDR3 is 11 amino acids. Between the trimmed V and J ends, which lost 7 bases and 2 bases, there was a span of 8 bases. The germline V gene encodes CDR1 DFQATT and CDR2 SNEGSKA (reference sequence). The CDR3: CSVGKNYGYTF. CDR3 DNA: TGCAGTGTCGGGAAAAACTATGGCTACACCTTC.

The chain uses TRBV19 and TRBJ1-4; D gene ambiguous. The CDR3 length is 12 residues. Per germline, CDR1 LNHDA and CDR2 SQIVND (reference sequence). Trimming left V 2 bases short and J 7 bases short, with 5 bases between. As DNA, the CDR3 is TGTGCCAGTAGTATACTGTCTGAAAAACTGTTTTTT. It is translated as CASSILSEKLFF. Together with reference TRBV19 and TRBJ1-4, the CDR3 gives the full variable domain: DGGITQSPKYLFRKEGQNVTLSCEQNLNHDAMYWYRQDPGQGLRLIYYSQIVNDFQKGDIAEGYSVSREKKESFPLTVTSAQKNPTAFYLCASSILSEKLFFGSGTQLSVL.

This rearrangement joins TRBV7-2 to TRBJ1-1; no firm D call. Looked up from germline, CDR1 is SGHTA and CDR2 is FQGNSA. V dropped 5 bases and J dropped 4 bases, with 11 bases sitting between them. This CDR3 has 13 amino acids. This CDR3 is CASSSRVFTEAFF. The CDR3 DNA reads TGTGCCAGCAGCAGTCGGGTTTTCACTGAAGCTTTCTTT.

This clone has more than one count but fewer than ten. The chain links TRBV11-2 to TRBJ1-5, with D perhaps matching TRBD1 (5 bases). Germline CDR1 is SGHAT and CDR2 is FQNNGV. CDR3 length equals 15 residues. Between the trimmed V and J ends, which lost 5 bases and 0 bases, there was a span of 11 bases. The CDR3 DNA reads as TGTGCCAGCAGCGTTGGGGCAGTTAGCAATCAGCCCCAGCATTTT. It translates to CASSVGAVSNQPQHF. Filled out from reference TRBV11-2 and TRBJ1-5, the complete variable domain reads EAGVAQSPRYKIIEKRQSVAFWCNPISGHATLYWYQQILGQGPKLLIQFQNNGVVDDSQLPKDRFSAERLKGVDSTLKIQPAKLEDSAVYLCASSVGAVSNQPQHFGDGTRLSIL.

The chain joins TRBV5-1 to TRBJ2-2, with 7 bases fitting TRBD1. The germline gives CDR1 SGHRS, CDR2 YFSETQ. CDR3 length: 15 residues. Trimming at V came to 4 bases and at J to 4 bases, leaving 7 bases not matched to a gene. CDR3 DNA sequence: TGCGCCAGCAGCCTCGACAGGGCCACCACCGGGGAGCTGTTTTTT. Residues: CASSLDRATTGELFF.

This clone has only one observation. The rearrangement joins TRBV5-8 to TRBJ1-3; D is possibly TRBD1 (6 bases). The CDR3 is made up of 14 amino acids. Trimming took 1 base from V and 4 from J, leaving 9 bases between them. Germline CDR1 reads SGHTS; CDR2 reads YDEGEE. The DNA of the CDR3 is TGTGCCAGCAGCTTGCCCGGGACAGGAAACACCATATATTTT. As protein: CASSLPGTGNTIYF. The full variable domain, in which reference TRBV5-8 and TRBJ1-3 provide the parts outside the CDR3, is EAGVTQSPTHLIKTRGQQATLRCSPISGHTSVYWYQQALGLGLQFLLWYDEGEERNRGNFPPRFSGRQFPNYSSELNVNALELEDSALYLCASSLPGTGNTIYFGEGSWLTVV.

The chain combines TRBV27 with TRBJ1-2; D remains unclear. The germline V gene encodes CDR1 MNHEY and CDR2 SMNVEV (reference sequence). The CDR3 contains 16 residues. The V and J ends lost 8 bases and 0 bases respectively, with 19 bases between them. DNA of the CDR3: TGTGCCAGCTGGGGAGAGGGAGGGCAAGCTAACTATGGCTACACCTTC. It specifies CASWGEGGQANYGYTF.

The CDR3: CASSYWGQGWDGYTF. CDR3 nucleotide sequence: TGTGCCAGCAGTTACTGGGGCCAGGGGTGGGATGGCTACACCTTC. V and J are TRBV6-5 and TRBJ1-2; D possibly corresponds to TRBD1 (6 bases). Germline-derived CDR1 and CDR2 are MNHEY and SVGAGI. The CDR3 is 15 amino acids. V lost 1 base, J lost 6 bases, and 15 bases lay in between.

In its sample, this clone was seen a few times. The chain carries TRBV18 and TRBJ2-2, with TRBD1 identical over 8 bases. The CDR3 has 17 residues. Looked up from germline, CDR1 is KGHSH and CDR2 is LQKENI. The junction had 11 bases not matched to a gene; V was cut back by 5 bases and J by 3 bases. The CDR3 sequence is CASSTDWTGSHTGELFF. The CDR3 nucleotides read TGTGCCAGCTCAACTGACTGGACAGGGAGTCACACCGGGGAGCTGTTTTTT.

V usage is TRBV7-2 and J usage is TRBJ2-7; 9 positions match TRBD1. The germline V gene encodes CDR1 SGHTA and CDR2 FQGNSA. V trimming: 4 bases; J trimming: 5 bases; junction bases outside the gene matches: 9. This CDR3 comprises 15 residues. CDR3 region: CASSSGTGKTNEQYF. The CDR3 bases are TGTGCCAGCAGCTCCGGGACAGGGAAGACCAACGAGCAGTACTTC.